This entry lists 27 T cell receptor beta chains sequenced from one sample in a study of blood T cell repertoires in COVID-19. The protocol was immunoSEQ multiplex PCR, while the TCRdb copy is restricted to in-frame clones and leaves out a portion. This table holds about 410,000 clones, around 89% found once. Specimen: peripheral blood. These receptors originate from a woman in her thirties or forties with COVID-19, enrolled during active disease.

The CDR3 region has the DNA TGTGCCAGCAGTTACTCGGGCGGGGGTAATGGCTACACCTTC. Translating it yields CASSYSGGGNGYTF. The chain carries TRBV6-5 and TRBJ1-2; possibly TRBD1 for D (5 bases). V lost 0 bases, J lost 6 bases, and 11 bases lay in between. There are 14 residues in the CDR3. Germline loops: CDR1 MNHEY, CDR2 SVGAGI.

This sequence joins TRBV11-2 and TRBJ1-4; D call uncertain. From germline, CDR1 is SGHAT and CDR2 FQNNGV. The CDR3 contains 14 residues. Trimming took 3 bases from V and 4 from J, leaving 9 bases between them. CDR3 residues: CASSFSGYNEKLFF. Here the CDR3 DNA reads TGTGCCAGCAGCTTTTCAGGCTATAATGAAAAACTGTTTTTT.

This clone was seen more than once but under ten times. V is TRBV10-3 and J is TRBJ1-1; D unclear. This CDR3 comprises 14 residues. Trimming removed 0 bases at V and 3 bases at J, with 8 bases between. CDR1 is ENHRY and CDR2 is SYGVKD in the germline V gene. CDR3 in amino acids: CAISESVSDTEAFF. CDR3 in DNA: TGTGCCATCAGTGAGTCCGTATCGGACACTGAAGCTTTCTTT.

This chain links TRBV27 with TRBJ2-3; D is uncertain. This CDR3 has 13 residues. V lost 5 bases, J lost 10 bases, and 16 bases lay in between. Per the germline V gene, CDR1 is MNHEY and CDR2 is SMNVEV (reference sequence). In nucleotides, the CDR3 is TGTGCCAGCAGTCCGACACGGTCAACCCCGCAGTATTTT. Amino acid sequence: CASSPTRSTPQYF.

The sample holds one count of this clone. This chain connects TRBV2 to TRBJ1-1; 8 nucleotides match TRBD1. Germline V gives CDR1 SNHLY, CDR2 FYNNEI. J lost 0 bases, V lost 10 bases, and 10 bases had no gene match. The CDR3 spans 15 residues. The CDR3 nucleotides read TGTGCCATCATAGCCGGGACAGGATTGAACACTGAAGCTTTCTTT. Protein: CAIIAGTGLNTEAFF.

The chain couples TRBV15 to TRBJ1-2, with D tentatively TRBD1 (6 bases). Germline V gives CDR1 LNHNV, CDR2 YYDKDF (reference sequence). V lost 8 bases to trimming and J lost 8 bases, with 18 bases between them. The CDR3 runs to 13 residues. The CDR3 loop is CATHGGANWGYTF. DNA for the CDR3: TGTGCCACCCACGGGGGGGCAAATTGGGGCTACACCTTC.

The V and J genes are TRBV6-2 or TRBV6-3 and TRBJ1-5; 7 bases are a match to TRBD1. The CDR3 is 16 residues long. The trim removed 0 bases at V and 0 bases at J, leaving 2 bases unmatched. Germline CDR1 reads MNHEY; CDR2 reads SVGEGT. CDR3 DNA sequence: TGTGCCAGCAGTTACTCGACAGGGCCTAGCAATCAGCCCCAGCATTTT. It encodes CASSYSTGPSNQPQHF.

The chain joins TRBV6-5 to TRBJ1-4, with 7 positions matching TRBD1. Unmatched junction bases numbered 7, after V lost 2 bases and J lost 7 bases. The CDR3 has 15 residues. The germline CDR1 and CDR2 sequences are MNHEY and SVGAGI. As DNA, the CDR3 is TGTGCCAGCAGTTACAGGGGGCAGGTCGTTGAAAAACTGTTTTTT. Its translation: CASSYRGQVVEKLFF.

This clone was counted between two and nine times. The chain couples TRBV19 to TRBJ2-3; weak D call: TRBD1 (6 bases). Per germline, CDR1 LNHDA and CDR2 SQIVND (reference sequence). V was pared by 9 bases and J by 0 bases, with 19 bases between. This CDR3 has 16 residues. In nucleotides, the CDR3 is TGTGCCAGCTCGGGCCTGACAGGAACTAGCACAGATACGCAGTATTTT. Its protein product is CASSGLTGTSTDTQYF.

The J gene is TRBJ1-5, the V gene TRBV5-4; perhaps TRBD1 as D (6 bases). Deletions cut 3 bases from V and 0 bases from J, with 7 bases between. This CDR3 has 14 residues. The germline CDR1 and CDR2 sequences are SGHNT and YYREEE (reference sequence). CDR3 in amino acids: CASSSRGSNQPQHF. The CDR3 DNA reads as TGTGCCAGCAGCTCCAGGGGTAGCAATCAGCCCCAGCATTTT.

The CDR3 loop reads CASSLSHNYGYTF. The CDR3 DNA follows: TGTGCCAGCAGCTTAAGCCACAACTATGGCTACACCTTC. J is TRBJ1-2 and V is TRBV7-2; no definite D call. V dropped 2 bases and J dropped 2 bases, with 6 bases sitting between them. The CDR3 is 13 residues long. The V gene's germline CDR1 is SGHTA and CDR2 FQGNSA.

This clone has only one observation. DNA for the CDR3: TGTGCCTGGAAGGCTAGCGGGAAACACGAGCAGTACTTC. Its protein product is CAWKASGKHEQYF. The chain uses TRBV30 and TRBJ2-7; 9 bases are shared with TRBD2. Germline trimming cut 4 bases from V and 5 bases from J; bases unmatched to any gene: 6. CDR1 GTSNPN and CDR2 SVGIG come from the germline V gene (reference sequence). The CDR3 is made up of 13 amino acids.

The chain joins TRBV19 to TRBJ1-2, with D tentatively TRBD1 (5 bases). The ends were cut back, 3 bases at V and 4 bases at J, with 18 bases in the middle. CDR1 is LNHDA and CDR2 is SQIVND in the germline V gene (reference sequence). This CDR3 has 16 residues. CDR3 nucleotides: TGTGCCAGTAGTATCCGCCCACAGGATGGGTTCTATGGCTACACCTTC. This codes for CASSIRPQDGFYGYTF. The variable domain in full, with the rest retrieved from reference TRBV19 and TRBJ1-2, is DGGITQSPKYLFRKEGQNVTLSCEQNLNHDAMYWYRQDPGQGLRLIYYSQIVNDFQKGDIAEGYSVSREKKESFPLTVTSAQKNPTAFYLCASSIRPQDGFYGYTFGSGTRLTVV.

This clone was detected once. V and J are TRBV28 and TRBJ2-3, with 9 bases lining up with TRBD2. This CDR3 has 16 residues. V lost 5 bases to trimming and J lost 1 base; unmatched junction nucleotides: 7. Germline V gives CDR1 MDHEN, CDR2 SYDVKM. The CDR3 DNA follows: TGTGCCAGCAGTCTTAGCGGGAGCTATGGCACAGATACGCAGTATTTT. Residues: CASSLSGSYGTDTQYF.

The chain joins TRBV5-1 to TRBJ1-4, with a possible D match to TRBD1 (5 bases). The CDR3 runs 17 residues. Germline CDR1 and CDR2: SGHRS and YFSETQ. The V end lost 3 bases, the J end lost 7 bases, and 22 bases lay between the germline ends. The CDR3 region is CASSSGLRPKRGEKLFF. The DNA for the CDR3 is TGCGCCAGCAGCTCGGGACTGCGCCCAAAAAGAGGTGAAAAACTGTTTTTT.

For this clone: Distinct nucleotide sequences in the sample also encode this CDR3. This rearrangement joins TRBV6-2 or TRBV6-3 to TRBJ1-3, with D possibly TRBD1 on 5 matching bases. Germline loops: CDR1 MNHEY, CDR2 SVGEGT. The CDR3 has 14 residues. V gave up 2 bases and J gave up 2 bases, with 7 bases separating them. CDR3 nucleotide sequence: TGTGCCAGCAGTTACGCGGGGGCTGGAAACACCATATATTTT. As protein: CASSYAGAGNTIYF.

The chain combines TRBV28 with TRBJ2-2, with 10 bases matching TRBD1. V gave up 6 bases and J gave up 4 bases; unmatched junction bases: 8. Germline V gene lookup returns CDR1 MDHEN and CDR2 SYDVKM. This CDR3 is 16 amino acids long. CDR3 amino acids: CASSTFWDRGTGELFF. The CDR3 region has the DNA TGTGCCAGCAGCACCTTCTGGGACAGGGGCACCGGGGAGCTGTTTTTT.

CDR3 protein: CASSLATGLNYGYTF. DNA for the CDR3: TGCGCCAGCAGCTTGGCAACAGGGCTTAACTATGGCTACACCTTC. The chain links TRBV5-1 to TRBJ1-2; weak D call: TRBD1 (6 bases). The V end lost 0 bases, the J end lost 1 base, and 10 bases lay between the germline ends. The CDR3 is 15 amino acids. The germline gives CDR1 SGHRS, CDR2 YFSETQ.

The chain combines TRBV30 with TRBJ1-1; D is undetermined. Germline assignment: CDR1 GTSNPN and CDR2 SVGIG (reference sequence). The V and J ends lost 3 bases and 1 base respectively, with 15 bases between them. CDR3 size: 15 residues. This chain's CDR3 is CAWRVLEGRNTEAFF. DNA for the CDR3: TGTGCCTGGAGGGTCTTAGAAGGGAGGAACACTGAAGCTTTCTTT.

J is TRBJ2-7 and V is TRBV2, with 10 bases that match TRBD1. From germline, CDR1 is SNHLY and CDR2 FYNNEI. Trimming took 6 bases from V and 6 from J; bases not matched to a gene: 8. The CDR3 is 14 amino acids. The CDR3 sequence: CASRSTGGPSEQYF. The CDR3 DNA sequence: TGTGCCAGCAGATCGACAGGGGGCCCCTCCGAGCAGTACTTC. The entire variable domain, with the rest obtained from reference TRBV2 and TRBJ2-7, is as follows: EPEVTQTPSHQVTQMGQEVILRCVPISNHLYFYWYRQILGQKVEFLVSFYNNEISEKSEIFDDQFSVERPDGSNFTLKIRSTKLEDSAMYFCASRSTGGPSEQYFGPGTRLTVT.

The chain couples TRBV9 to TRBJ2-7; 8 bases align to TRBD1. The CDR3 is 14 residues long. With 3 bases clipped from V and 3 bases from J, the junction kept 5 bases outside the gene matches. Germline V gene data show CDR1 as SGDLS and CDR2 as YYNGEE. CDR3 in amino acids: CASSEGQGFYEQYF. The DNA of the CDR3 is TGTGCCAGCAGCGAAGGACAGGGTTTCTACGAGCAGTACTTC.

This sequence joins TRBV7-2 and TRBJ2-2; 14 bases line up with TRBD2. Germline trimming cut 7 bases from V and 3 bases from J; bases unmatched to any gene: 4. This CDR3 contains 16 residues. CDR1 and CDR2 from the germline V gene are SGHTA and FQGNSA. The CDR3 is CASKPTSGRDTGELFF. For the CDR3, the DNA is TGTGCCAGCAAACCGACTAGCGGGAGGGACACCGGGGAGCTGTTTTTT.

This rearrangement joins TRBV9 to TRBJ1-3; D ambiguous. V lost 2 bases, J lost 1 base, and 7 bases lay in between. Germline CDR1 is SGDLS and CDR2 is YYNGEE. CDR3 length equals 14 residues. The CDR3, as DNA: TGTGCCAGCAGCGTCCGGGGATCTGGAAACACCATATATTTT. Translating it yields CASSVRGSGNTIYF.

J is TRBJ2-2 and V is TRBV25-1, with D uncertain. This CDR3 contains 15 residues. The germline V gene has CDR1 MGHDK and CDR2 SYGVNS. V dropped 1 base and J dropped 0 bases, with 6 bases sitting between them. The CDR3 DNA sequence: TGTGCCAGCAGTGAATCGGCGGCGAACACCGGGGAGCTGTTTTTT. Translated: CASSESAANTGELFF.

The chain combines TRBV7-2 with TRBJ1-1, with TRBD1 identical over 9 bases. Trimming at V came to 5 bases and at J to 5 bases, leaving 9 bases not matched to a gene. The CDR3 consists of 15 residues. Germline CDR1 SGHTA, CDR2 FQGNSA. The chain's CDR3 is CASSLTQGAETEAFF. The CDR3 nucleotides read TGTGCCAGCAGCCTTACACAGGGGGCGGAAACTGAAGCTTTCTTT.

V gene TRBV30 combines with J gene TRBJ2-7; 7 bases fit TRBD1. The germline CDR1 and CDR2 sequences are GTSNPN and SVGIG (reference sequence). The CDR3 runs to 12 residues. J was trimmed by 4 bases and V by 3 bases; bases with no gene match: 3. The CDR3 region is CAWSEQGYEQYF. CDR3 DNA sequence: TGTGCCTGGAGCGAACAGGGGTACGAGCAGTACTTC.

The gene calls are TRBV2 and TRBJ1-6; TRBD1 matches at 10 bases. The length of the CDR3 is 16 residues. The junction had 7 bases not matched to a gene; V was cut back by 2 bases and J by 9 bases. The V gene's germline CDR1 is SNHLY and CDR2 FYNNEI. CDR3 bases: TGTGCCAGCAGTGAACGCAGGACAGGGGGTAGTTCACCCCTCCACTTT. It translates to CASSERRTGGSSPLHF.